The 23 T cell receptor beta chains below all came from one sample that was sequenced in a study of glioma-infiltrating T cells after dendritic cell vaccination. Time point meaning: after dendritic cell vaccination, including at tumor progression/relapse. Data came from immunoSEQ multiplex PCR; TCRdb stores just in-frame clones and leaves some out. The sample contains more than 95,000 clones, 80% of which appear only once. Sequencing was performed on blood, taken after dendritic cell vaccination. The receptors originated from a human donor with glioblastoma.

The CDR3 sequence: CASSRGTWSTDTQYF. The CDR3 nucleotides read TGTGCCAGCAGCCGGGGGACCTGGAGCACAGATACGCAGTATTTT. The gene calls are TRBV5-4 and TRBJ2-3, with D maybe TRBD2 (6 bases). Trimming stripped 4 bases from V and 0 bases from J, with 12 bases between. This CDR3 contains 15 residues. Germline CDR1 is SGHNT and CDR2 is YYREEE (reference sequence).

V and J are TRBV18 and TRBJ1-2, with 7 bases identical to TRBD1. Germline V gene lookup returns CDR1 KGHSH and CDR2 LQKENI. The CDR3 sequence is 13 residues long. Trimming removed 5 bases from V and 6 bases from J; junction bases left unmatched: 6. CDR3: CASSSQGDNGYTF. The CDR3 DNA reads TGTGCCAGCTCATCCCAGGGGGATAATGGCTACACCTTC.

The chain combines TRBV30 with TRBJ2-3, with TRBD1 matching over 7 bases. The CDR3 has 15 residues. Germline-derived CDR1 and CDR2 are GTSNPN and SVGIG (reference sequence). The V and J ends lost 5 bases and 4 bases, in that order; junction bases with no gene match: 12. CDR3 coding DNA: TGTGCCTGGGCGCACAGGGGAAAGAGGGCAGATACGCAGTATTTT. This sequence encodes CAWAHRGKRADTQYF.

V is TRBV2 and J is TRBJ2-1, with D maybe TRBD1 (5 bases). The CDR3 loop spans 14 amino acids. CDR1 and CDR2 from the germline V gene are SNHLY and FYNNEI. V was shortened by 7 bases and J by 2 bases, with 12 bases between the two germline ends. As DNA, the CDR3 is TGTGCCAGCACTCCTGGGGCGGCCTACAATGAGCAGTTCTTC. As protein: CASTPGAAYNEQFF.

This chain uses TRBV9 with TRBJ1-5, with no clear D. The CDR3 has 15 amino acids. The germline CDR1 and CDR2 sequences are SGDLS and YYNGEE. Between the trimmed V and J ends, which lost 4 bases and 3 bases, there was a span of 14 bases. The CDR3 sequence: CASSSGGGNNQPQHF. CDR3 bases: TGTGCCAGCAGCTCAGGAGGAGGGAACAATCAGCCCCAGCATTTT.

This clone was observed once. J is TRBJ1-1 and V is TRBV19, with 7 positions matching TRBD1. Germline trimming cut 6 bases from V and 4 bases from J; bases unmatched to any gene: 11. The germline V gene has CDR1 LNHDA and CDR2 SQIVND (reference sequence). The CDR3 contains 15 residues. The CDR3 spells CASSRDSHSGTEAFF. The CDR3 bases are TGTGCCAGTAGCAGGGACAGCCATTCGGGCACTGAAGCTTTCTTT.

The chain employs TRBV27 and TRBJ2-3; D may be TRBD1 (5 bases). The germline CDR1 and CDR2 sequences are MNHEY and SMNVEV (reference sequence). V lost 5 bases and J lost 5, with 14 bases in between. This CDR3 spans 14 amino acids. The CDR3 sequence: CASSLKYQGDTQYF. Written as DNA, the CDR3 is TGTGCCAGCAGTCTTAAGTATCAGGGAGATACGCAGTATTTT.

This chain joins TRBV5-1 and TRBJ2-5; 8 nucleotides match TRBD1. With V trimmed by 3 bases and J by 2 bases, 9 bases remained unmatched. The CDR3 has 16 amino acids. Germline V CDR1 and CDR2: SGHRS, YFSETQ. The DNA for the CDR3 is TGCGCCAGCAGCTACCGGACAGGGACGGGGCAAGAGACCCAGTACTTC. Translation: CASSYRTGTGQETQYF.

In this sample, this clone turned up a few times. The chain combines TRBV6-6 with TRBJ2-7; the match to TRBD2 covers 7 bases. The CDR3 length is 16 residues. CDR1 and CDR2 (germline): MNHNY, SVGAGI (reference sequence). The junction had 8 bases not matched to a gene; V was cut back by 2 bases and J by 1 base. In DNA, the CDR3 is TGTGCCAGCAGTTACGGCATGGGAGGGGTATCCTACGAGCAGTACTTC. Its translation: CASSYGMGGVSYEQYF.

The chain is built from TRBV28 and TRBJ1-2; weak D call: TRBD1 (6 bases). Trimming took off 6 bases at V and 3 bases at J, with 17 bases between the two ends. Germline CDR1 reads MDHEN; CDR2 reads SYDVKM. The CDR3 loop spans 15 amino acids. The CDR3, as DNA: TGTGCCAGCAGCCTACCCTACAGGGACCACTATGGCTACACCTTC. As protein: CASSLPYRDHYGYTF.

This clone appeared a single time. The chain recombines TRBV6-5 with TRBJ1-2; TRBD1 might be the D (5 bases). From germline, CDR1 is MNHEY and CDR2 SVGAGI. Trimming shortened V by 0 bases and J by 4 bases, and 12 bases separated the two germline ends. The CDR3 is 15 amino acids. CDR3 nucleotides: TGTGCCAGCAGTTACTCCGGGGGTAGAGGCTATGGCTACACCTTC. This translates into CASSYSGGRGYGYTF.

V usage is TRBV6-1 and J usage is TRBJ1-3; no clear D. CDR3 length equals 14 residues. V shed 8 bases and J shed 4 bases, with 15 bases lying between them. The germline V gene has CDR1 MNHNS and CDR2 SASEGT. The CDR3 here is CASWEEWPGNTIYF. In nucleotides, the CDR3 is TGTGCCAGCTGGGAGGAGTGGCCCGGAAACACCATATATTTT.

CDR3 region: CASSLNIYGYTF. DNA of the CDR3: TGTGCCAGCAGCTTAAACATTTATGGCTACACCTTC. The genes are TRBV7-2 and TRBJ1-2; the D is unclear. Trimming took 2 bases from V and 5 from J, leaving 6 bases between them. In germline, CDR1 is SGHTA, CDR2 FQGNSA. CDR3 length: 12 residues. The full variable domain, rest sourced from reference TRBV7-2 and TRBJ1-2, is GAGVSQSPSNKVTEKGKDVELRCDPISGHTALYWYRQSLGQGLEFLIYFQGNSAPDKSGLPSDRFSAERTGGSVSTLTIQRTQQEDSAVYLCASSLNIYGYTFGSGTRLTVV.

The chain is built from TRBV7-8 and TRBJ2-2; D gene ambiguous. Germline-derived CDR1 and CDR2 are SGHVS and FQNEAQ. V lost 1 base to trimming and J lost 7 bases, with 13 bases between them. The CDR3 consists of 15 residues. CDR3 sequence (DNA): TGTGCCAGCAGCTTAGAAAAGCGCTTGGGCGGGGAGCTGTTTTTT. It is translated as CASSLEKRLGGELFF.

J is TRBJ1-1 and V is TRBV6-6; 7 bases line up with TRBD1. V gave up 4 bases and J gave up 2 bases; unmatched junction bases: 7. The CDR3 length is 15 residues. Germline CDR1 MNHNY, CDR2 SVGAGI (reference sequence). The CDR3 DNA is TGTGCCAGCAGTTCCGTGACAGGGCTAAACACTGAAGCTTTCTTT. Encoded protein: CASSSVTGLNTEAFF.

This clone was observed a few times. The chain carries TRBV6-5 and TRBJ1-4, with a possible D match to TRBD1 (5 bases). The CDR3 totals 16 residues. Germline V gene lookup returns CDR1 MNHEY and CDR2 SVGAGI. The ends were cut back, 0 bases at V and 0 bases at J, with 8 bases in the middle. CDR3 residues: CASSYSGGATNEKLFF. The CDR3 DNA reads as TGTGCCAGCAGTTACTCTGGGGGGGCAACTAATGAAAAACTGTTTTTT.

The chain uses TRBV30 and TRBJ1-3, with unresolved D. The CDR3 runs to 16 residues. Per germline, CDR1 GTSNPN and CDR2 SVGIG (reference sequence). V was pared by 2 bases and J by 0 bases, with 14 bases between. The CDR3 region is CAWSFSTPSSGNTIYF. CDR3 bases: TGTGCCTGGAGTTTTTCGACACCCAGCTCTGGAAACACCATATATTTT.

This CDR3 reads CASSLRWGEGWTNEKLFF. The CDR3 DNA follows: TGTGCCAGCAGCTTACGGTGGGGAGAGGGTTGGACTAATGAAAAACTGTTTTTT. The rearrangement uses TRBV7-9 and TRBJ1-4; D call uncertain. The CDR3 loop spans 18 amino acids. Germline V gives CDR1 SEHNR, CDR2 FQNEAQ (reference sequence). Trimming stripped 2 bases from V and 2 bases from J, with 18 bases between. Combining the CDR3 with reference TRBV7-9 and TRBJ1-4 gives the whole variable domain DTGVSQNPRHKITKRGQNVTFRCDPISEHNRLYWYRQTLGQGPEFLTYFQNEAQLEKSRLLSDRFSAERPKGSFSTLEIQRTEQGDSAMYLCASSLRWGEGWTNEKLFFGSGTQLSVL.

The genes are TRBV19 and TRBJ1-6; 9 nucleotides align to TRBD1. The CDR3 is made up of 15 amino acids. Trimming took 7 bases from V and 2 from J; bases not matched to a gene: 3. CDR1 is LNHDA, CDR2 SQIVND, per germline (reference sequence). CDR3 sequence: CASKTGGPYNSPLHF. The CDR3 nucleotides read TGTGCCAGTAAAACAGGGGGCCCCTATAATTCACCCCTCCACTTT.

The CDR3 sequence is CASSPGQRYEQYF. The DNA for the CDR3 is TGTGCCAGTAGTCCGGGACAGCGATACGAGCAGTACTTC. The V gene is TRBV19, the J gene TRBJ2-7, with 7 bases that match TRBD1. V lost 5 bases and J lost 4; bases outside the gene matches: 5. Germline V CDR1 and CDR2: LNHDA, SQIVND (reference sequence). The CDR3 is made up of 13 amino acids.

CDR3 coding DNA: TGTGCCAGCAGCTTAAAAGGGACTATACCCCACGAGCAGTACTTC. Protein: CASSLKGTIPHEQYF. The V gene is TRBV7-9, the J gene TRBJ2-7; 7 positions match TRBD2. The length of the CDR3 is 15 residues. Germline CDR1 SEHNR, CDR2 FQNEAQ (reference sequence). V shed 2 bases and J 5 bases; nucleotides not matched to a gene: 9.

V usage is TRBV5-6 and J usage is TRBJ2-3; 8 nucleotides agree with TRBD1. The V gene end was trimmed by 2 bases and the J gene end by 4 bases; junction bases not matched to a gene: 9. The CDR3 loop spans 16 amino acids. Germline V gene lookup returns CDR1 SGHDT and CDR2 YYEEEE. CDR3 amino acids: CASSFFDRGSSDTQYF. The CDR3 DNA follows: TGTGCCAGCAGCTTTTTCGACAGGGGAAGTTCAGATACGCAGTATTTT.

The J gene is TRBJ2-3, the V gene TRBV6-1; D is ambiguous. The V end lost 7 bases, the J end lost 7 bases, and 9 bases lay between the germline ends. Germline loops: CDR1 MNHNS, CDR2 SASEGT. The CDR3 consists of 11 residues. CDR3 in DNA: TGTGCCAGCAAATTCGGTTATACGCAGTATTTT. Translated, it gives CASKFGYTQYF.